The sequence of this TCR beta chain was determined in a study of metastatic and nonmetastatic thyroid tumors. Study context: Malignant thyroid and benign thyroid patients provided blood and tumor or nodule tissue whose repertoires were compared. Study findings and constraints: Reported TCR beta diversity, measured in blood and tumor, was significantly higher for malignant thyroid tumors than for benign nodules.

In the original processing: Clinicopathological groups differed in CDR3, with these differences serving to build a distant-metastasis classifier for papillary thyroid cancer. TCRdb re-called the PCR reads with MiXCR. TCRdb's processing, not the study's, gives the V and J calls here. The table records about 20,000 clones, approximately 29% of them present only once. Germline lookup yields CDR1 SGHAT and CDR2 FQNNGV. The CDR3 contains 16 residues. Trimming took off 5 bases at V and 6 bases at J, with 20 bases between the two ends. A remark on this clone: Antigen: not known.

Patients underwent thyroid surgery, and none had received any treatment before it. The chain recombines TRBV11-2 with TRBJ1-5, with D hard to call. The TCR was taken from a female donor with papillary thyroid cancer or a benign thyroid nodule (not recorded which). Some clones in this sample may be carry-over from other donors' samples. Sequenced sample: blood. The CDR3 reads CASSLGVAAPGQPQHF. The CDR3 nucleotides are TGTGCCAGCAGCCTCGGGGTGGCGGCACCCGGTCAGCCCCAGCATTTT.